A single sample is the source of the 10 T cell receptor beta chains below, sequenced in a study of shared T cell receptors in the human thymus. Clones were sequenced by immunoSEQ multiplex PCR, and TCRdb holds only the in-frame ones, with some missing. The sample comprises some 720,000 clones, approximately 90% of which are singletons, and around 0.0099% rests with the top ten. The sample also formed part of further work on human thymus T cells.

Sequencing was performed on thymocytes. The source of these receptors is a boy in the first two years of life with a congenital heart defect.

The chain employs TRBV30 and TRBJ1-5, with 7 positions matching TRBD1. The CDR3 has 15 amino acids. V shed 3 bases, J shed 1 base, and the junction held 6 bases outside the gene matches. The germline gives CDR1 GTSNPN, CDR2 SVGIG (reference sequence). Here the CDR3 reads CAWSSRDRSNQPQHF. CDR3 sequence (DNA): TGTGCCTGGAGCTCCCGGGACAGAAGCAATCAGCCCCAGCATTTT.

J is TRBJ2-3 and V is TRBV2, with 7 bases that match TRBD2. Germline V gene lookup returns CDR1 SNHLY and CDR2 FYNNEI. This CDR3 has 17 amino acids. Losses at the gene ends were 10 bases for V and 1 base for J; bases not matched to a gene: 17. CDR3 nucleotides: TGTGCCATCTCCCCGCCTAGCGGAACCCACCGCACAGATACGCAGTATTTT. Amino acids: CAISPPSGTHRTDTQYF.

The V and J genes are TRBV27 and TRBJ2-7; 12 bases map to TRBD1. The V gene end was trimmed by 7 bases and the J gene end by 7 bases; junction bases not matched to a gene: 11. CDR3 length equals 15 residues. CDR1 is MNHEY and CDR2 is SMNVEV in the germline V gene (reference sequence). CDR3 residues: CASTVTGQGANEQYF. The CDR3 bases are TGTGCCAGCACCGTGACGGGACAGGGGGCGAATGAGCAGTACTTC.

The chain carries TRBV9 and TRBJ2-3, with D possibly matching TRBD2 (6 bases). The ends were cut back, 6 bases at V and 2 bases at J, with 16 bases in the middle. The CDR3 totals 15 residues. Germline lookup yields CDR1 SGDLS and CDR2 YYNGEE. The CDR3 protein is CASTRRGGYTDTQYF. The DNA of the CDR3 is TGTGCCAGCACCAGGAGGGGCGGTTACACAGATACGCAGTATTTT.

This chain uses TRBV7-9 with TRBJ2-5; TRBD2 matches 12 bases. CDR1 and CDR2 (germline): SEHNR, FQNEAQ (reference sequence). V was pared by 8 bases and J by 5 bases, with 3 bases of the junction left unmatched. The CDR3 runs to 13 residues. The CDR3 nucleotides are TGTGCCAGCGCCACTAGCGGGAGGGAGACCCAGTACTTC. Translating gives CASATSGRETQYF.

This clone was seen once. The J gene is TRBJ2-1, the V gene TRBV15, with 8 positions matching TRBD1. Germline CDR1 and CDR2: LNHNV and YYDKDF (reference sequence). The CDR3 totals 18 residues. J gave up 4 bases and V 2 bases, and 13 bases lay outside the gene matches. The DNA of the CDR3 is TGTGCCACCAGCAGACCCCACTCAGGGGGCGCCACTTACAATGAGCAGTTCTTC. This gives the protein CATSRPHSGGATYNEQFF.

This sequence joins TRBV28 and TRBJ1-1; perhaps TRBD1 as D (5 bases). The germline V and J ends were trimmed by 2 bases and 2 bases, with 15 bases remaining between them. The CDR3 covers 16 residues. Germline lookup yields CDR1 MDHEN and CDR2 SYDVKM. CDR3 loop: CASSLNPPGFNTEAFF. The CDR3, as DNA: TGTGCCAGCAGTTTAAATCCACCAGGGTTTAACACTGAAGCTTTCTTT.

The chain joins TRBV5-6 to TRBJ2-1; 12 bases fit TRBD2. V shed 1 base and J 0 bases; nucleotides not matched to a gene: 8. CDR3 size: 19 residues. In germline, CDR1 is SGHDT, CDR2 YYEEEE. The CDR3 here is CASSLKGLAGQSSYNEQFF. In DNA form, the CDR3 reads TGTGCCAGCAGCTTGAAGGGACTAGCGGGCCAGAGCTCCTACAATGAGCAGTTCTTC.

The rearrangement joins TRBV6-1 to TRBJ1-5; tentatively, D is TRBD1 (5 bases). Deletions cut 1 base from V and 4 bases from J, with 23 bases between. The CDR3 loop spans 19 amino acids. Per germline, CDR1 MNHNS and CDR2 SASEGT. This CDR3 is CASSEVTAFQGGGNQPQHF. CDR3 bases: TGTGCCAGCAGTGAAGTCACCGCGTTTCAAGGCGGGGGAAATCAGCCCCAGCATTTT.

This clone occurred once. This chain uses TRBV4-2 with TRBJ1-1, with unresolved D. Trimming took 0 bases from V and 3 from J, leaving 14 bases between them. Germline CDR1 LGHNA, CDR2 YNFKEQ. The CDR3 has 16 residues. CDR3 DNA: TGTGCCAGCAGCCAAGATCCCTGTCGAGCGCACACTGAAGCTTTCTTT. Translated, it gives CASSQDPCRAHTEAFF.